The next 3 T cell receptor beta chains were all read from a single sample in a study of blood T cell repertoires in COVID-19. Produced via immunoSEQ multiplex PCR; TCRdb's table is partial and in-frame only. The sample yields over 95,000 clones, roughly 84% seen once. Source material: peripheral blood. These receptors all come from a woman aged 65 to 85 who had recovered from COVID-19.

The chain couples TRBV28 to TRBJ1-6, with a weak D call TRBD1 (5 bases). The V gene lost 5 bases and the J gene lost 9 bases, with 14 bases spanning the gap. From germline, CDR1 is MDHEN and CDR2 SYDVKM. CDR3 length: 14 amino acids. The CDR3 region is CASSRVRVTSPLHF. The CDR3 region has the DNA TGTGCCAGCAGTCGCGTCAGGGTAACTTCACCCCTCCACTTT.

The chain uses TRBV11-3 and TRBJ1-6, with TRBD1 matching over 9 bases. The CDR3 is 15 amino acids. After removal of 6 bases from V and 6 bases from J, the junction contained 6 bases not matched to a gene. Per germline, CDR1 SGHNT and CDR2 YENEEA. In DNA, the CDR3 is TGTGCCAGCAGTCCCGGGACAGGGATTAATTCACCCCTCCACTTT. Translating gives CASSPGTGINSPLHF.

The gene calls are TRBV5-5 and TRBJ1-2; possibly TRBD1 for D (5 bases). Trimming left V 0 bases short and J 3 bases short, with 9 bases between. Looked up from germline, CDR1 is SGHKS and CDR2 is YYEKEE (reference sequence). There are 14 residues in the CDR3. CDR3 nucleotides: TGTGCCAGCAGCTTGGGGCTGACAGACTATGGCTACACCTTC. This encodes CASSLGLTDYGYTF.